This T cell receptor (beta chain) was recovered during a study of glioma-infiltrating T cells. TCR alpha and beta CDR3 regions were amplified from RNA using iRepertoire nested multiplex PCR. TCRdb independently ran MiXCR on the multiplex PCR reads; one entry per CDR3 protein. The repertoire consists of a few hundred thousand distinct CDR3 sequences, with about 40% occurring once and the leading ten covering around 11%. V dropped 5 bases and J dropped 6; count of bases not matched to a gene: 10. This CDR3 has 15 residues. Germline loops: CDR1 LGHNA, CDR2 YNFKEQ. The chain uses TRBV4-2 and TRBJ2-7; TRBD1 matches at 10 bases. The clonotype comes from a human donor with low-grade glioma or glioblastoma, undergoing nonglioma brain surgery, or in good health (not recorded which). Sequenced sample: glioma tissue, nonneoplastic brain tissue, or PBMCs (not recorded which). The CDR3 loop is CASSVAGTGEVEQYF. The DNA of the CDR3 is TGTGCCAGCAGCGTAGCAGGGACAGGGGAAGTCGAGCAGTACTTC.